The entry below gives a single TCR beta chain sequence along with its context. This specimen comes from a study of cytomegalovirus exposure and HLA in healthy donors. Using immunoSEQ multiplex PCR, the repertoire was profiled, and TCRdb retains in-frame clones only, with some absent. This table has tens of thousands of clones, about 93% appearing once. The receptor's source is a woman in her late teens or twenties in good health and CMV-seronegative. The sample consisted of PBMCs.

The CDR3: CATSRDSGVVYNEQFF. CDR3 DNA: TGTGCCACCAGCAGAGATTCAGGGGTGGTCTACAATGAGCAGTTCTTC. The J gene is TRBJ2-1, the V gene TRBV15; tentatively, D is TRBD1 (6 bases). Trimming left V 0 bases short and J 3 bases short, with 12 bases between. The CDR3 has 16 amino acids. Germline loops: CDR1 LNHNV, CDR2 YYDKDF (reference sequence).